This entry lists 10 T cell receptor beta chains sequenced from one sample in a study of T cell responses to AZD1222 COVID-19 vaccine. This table comes from immunoSEQ multiplex PCR, and its TCRdb copy is limited to in-frame clones, with some not included. The sample has about 130,000 clones; around 90% are singletons. The specimen was peripheral blood, collected 28 days after the second AZD1222 dose. Receptors originate from an adult who received the AZD1222 COVID-19 vaccine.

The chain joins TRBV6-1 to TRBJ2-3; TRBD2 agrees at 16 bases. This CDR3 has 18 residues. CDR1 and CDR2 (germline): MNHNS, SASEGT. Unmatched junction bases numbered 4, after V lost 0 bases and J lost 4 bases. CDR3: CASSEAKGLAGGPDTQYF. Written as DNA, the CDR3 is TGTGCCAGCAGTGAAGCGAAGGGACTAGCGGGGGGGCCAGATACGCAGTATTTT.

J is TRBJ1-1 and V is TRBV6-6; D gene ambiguous. Germline CDR1 reads MNHNY; CDR2 reads SVGAGI (reference sequence). CDR3 size: 13 residues. Between the trimmed V and J ends, which lost 5 bases and 4 bases, there was a span of 11 bases. The CDR3 DNA reads as TGTGCCAGCAGTCTTCCCCCAGGCACTGAAGCTTTCTTT. Amino acids: CASSLPPGTEAFF.

This rearrangement joins TRBV2 to TRBJ1-2, with D uncertain. V was clipped by 3 bases and J by 4 bases, with 6 bases between them. Per germline, CDR1 SNHLY and CDR2 FYNNEI. This CDR3 has 12 residues. The CDR3 loop reads CASSDDSYGYTF. DNA of the CDR3: TGTGCCAGCAGTGACGATTCCTATGGCTACACCTTC.

The V gene is TRBV10-1, the J gene TRBJ2-1; D is uncertain. The CDR3 extends over 11 amino acids. In germline, CDR1 is WNHNN, CDR2 SYGVQD (reference sequence). V dropped 8 bases and J dropped 8 bases, with 10 bases sitting between them. The chain's CDR3 is CASGVAHEQFF. The CDR3 nucleotides read TGCGCCAGCGGTGTGGCCCATGAGCAGTTCTTC.

The gene calls are TRBV6-5 and TRBJ1-1; 11 nucleotides match TRBD1. CDR1 MNHEY and CDR2 SVGAGI come from the germline V gene. This CDR3 is built from 15 residues. V gave up 0 bases and J gave up 4 bases; unmatched junction bases: 1. The CDR3 is CASSYSGQGATEAFF. CDR3 DNA: TGTGCCAGCAGTTACTCAGGACAGGGGGCCACTGAAGCTTTCTTT.

This chain links TRBV6-5 with TRBJ1-2, with TRBD1 as a possible D gene (5 bases). Germline V gene sequence: CDR1 MNHEY, CDR2 SVGAGI. Trimming removed 5 bases at V and 5 bases at J, with 12 bases between. The CDR3 consists of 13 residues. This chain's CDR3 is CASSPPGGYGYTF. The CDR3 bases are TGTGCCAGCAGTCCTCCTGGGGGGTATGGCTACACCTTC.

J is TRBJ1-1 and V is TRBV18; D is possibly TRBD1 (5 bases). The V gene's germline CDR1 is KGHSH and CDR2 LQKENI. The CDR3 spans 15 residues. Deletions cut 2 bases from V and 1 base from J, with 11 bases between. This CDR3 is CASSPFGDPNTEAFF. The DNA of the CDR3 is TGTGCCAGCTCACCATTCGGGGACCCGAACACTGAAGCTTTCTTT.

The rearrangement links TRBV15 to TRBJ2-5; 8 bases are a match to TRBD2. The germline V gene has CDR1 LNHNV and CDR2 YYDKDF (reference sequence). The CDR3 consists of 16 residues. The trim removed 4 bases at V and 5 bases at J, leaving 12 bases unmatched. Here the CDR3 reads CATSTRPGGTGETQYF. The DNA of the CDR3 is TGTGCCACCAGCACCCGCCCGGGGGGGACGGGGGAGACCCAGTACTTC.

V is TRBV12-5 and J is TRBJ2-1; weak D call: TRBD2 (7 bases). CDR3 length equals 12 residues. In germline, CDR1 is LGHNT, CDR2 FRNRAP. Trimming stripped 4 bases from V and 10 bases from J, with 11 bases between. The CDR3 region is CASGSPGGEQFF. The DNA of the CDR3 is TGTGCTAGTGGTTCCCCGGGGGGCGAGCAGTTCTTC. Supplemented by reference TRBV12-5 and TRBJ2-1, the full variable domain reads DARVTQTPRHKVTEMGQEVTMRCQPILGHNTVFWYRQTMMQGLELLAYFRNRAPLDDSGMPKDRFSAEMPDATLATLKIQPSEPRDSAVYFCASGSPGGEQFFGPGTRLTVL.

V and J are TRBV14 and TRBJ2-5; TRBD2 matches at 9 bases. CDR3 length: 15 residues. V gave up 1 base and J gave up 2 bases; unmatched junction bases: 2. CDR1 is SGHDN and CDR2 is FVKESK in the germline V gene. The CDR3 protein is CASSQGLAGQETQYF. The CDR3 region has the DNA TGTGCCAGCAGCCAAGGGCTAGCGGGGCAAGAGACCCAGTACTTC.